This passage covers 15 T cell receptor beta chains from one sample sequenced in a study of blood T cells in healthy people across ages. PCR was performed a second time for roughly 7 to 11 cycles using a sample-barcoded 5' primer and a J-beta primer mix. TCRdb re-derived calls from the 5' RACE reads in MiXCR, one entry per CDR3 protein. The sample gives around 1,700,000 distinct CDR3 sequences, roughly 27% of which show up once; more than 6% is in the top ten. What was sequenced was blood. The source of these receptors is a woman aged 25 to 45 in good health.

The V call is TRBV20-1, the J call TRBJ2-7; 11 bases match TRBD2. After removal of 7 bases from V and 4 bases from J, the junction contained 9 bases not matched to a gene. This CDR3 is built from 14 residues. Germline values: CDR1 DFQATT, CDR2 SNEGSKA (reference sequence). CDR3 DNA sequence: TGCAGTGGTAGCGGGAGGGCCTCTGGATACGAGCAGTACTTC. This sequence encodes CSGSGRASGYEQYF.

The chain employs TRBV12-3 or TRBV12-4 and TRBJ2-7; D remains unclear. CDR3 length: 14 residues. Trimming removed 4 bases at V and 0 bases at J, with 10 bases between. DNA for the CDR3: TGTGCCAGCAGTTCAGACGGAAACTCCTACGAGCAGTACTTC. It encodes CASSSDGNSYEQYF.

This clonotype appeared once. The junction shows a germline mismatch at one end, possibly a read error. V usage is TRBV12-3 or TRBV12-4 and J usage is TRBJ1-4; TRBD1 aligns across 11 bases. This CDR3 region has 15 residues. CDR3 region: CTSSLRTGGQEKLFF. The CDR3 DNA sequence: TGTACCAGCAGTTTGCGGACAGGGGGCCAAGAAAAACTGTTTTTT.

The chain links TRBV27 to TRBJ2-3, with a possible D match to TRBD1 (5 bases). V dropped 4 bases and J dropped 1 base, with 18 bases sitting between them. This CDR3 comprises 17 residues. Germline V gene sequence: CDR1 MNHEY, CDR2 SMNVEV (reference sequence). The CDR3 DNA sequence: TGTGCCAGCAGTTCCATCCAGGGCTCCAGAGGCACAGATACGCAGTATTTT. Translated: CASSSIQGSRGTDTQYF.

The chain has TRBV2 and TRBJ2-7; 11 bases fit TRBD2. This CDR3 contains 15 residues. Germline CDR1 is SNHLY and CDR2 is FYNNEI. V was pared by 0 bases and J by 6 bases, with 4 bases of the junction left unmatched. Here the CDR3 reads CASSEARLAGGEQYF. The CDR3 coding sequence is TGTGCCAGCAGTGAAGCGCGGCTAGCGGGGGGCGAGCAGTACTTC.

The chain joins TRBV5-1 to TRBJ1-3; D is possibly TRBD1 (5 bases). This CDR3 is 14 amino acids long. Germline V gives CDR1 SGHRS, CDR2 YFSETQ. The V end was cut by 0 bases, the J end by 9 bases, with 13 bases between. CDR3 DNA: TGCGCCAGCAGCTTGGTAGGCAGTGGGGCCACCATATATTTT. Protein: CASSLVGSGATIYF.

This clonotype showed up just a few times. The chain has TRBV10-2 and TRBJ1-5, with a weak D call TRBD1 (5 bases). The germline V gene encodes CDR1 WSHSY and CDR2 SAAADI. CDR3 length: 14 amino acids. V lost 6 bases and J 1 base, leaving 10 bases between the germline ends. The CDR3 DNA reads TGCGCCAGCAGGGACACCAGGAGCAATCAGCCCCAGCATTTT. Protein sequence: CASRDTRSNQPQHF.

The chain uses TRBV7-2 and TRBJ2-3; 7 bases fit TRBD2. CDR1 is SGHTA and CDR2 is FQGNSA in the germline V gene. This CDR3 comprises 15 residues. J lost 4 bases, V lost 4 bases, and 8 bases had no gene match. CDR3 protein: CASSWGGTQSDTQYF. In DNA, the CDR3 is TGTGCCAGCAGCTGGGGGGGTACCCAATCAGATACGCAGTATTTT.

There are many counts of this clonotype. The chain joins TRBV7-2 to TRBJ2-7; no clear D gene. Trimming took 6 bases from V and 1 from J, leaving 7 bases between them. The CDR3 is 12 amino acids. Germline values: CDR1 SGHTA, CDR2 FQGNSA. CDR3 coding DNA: TGTGCCAGCAGTTCGAAATCCTACGAGCAGTACTTC. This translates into CASSSKSYEQYF.

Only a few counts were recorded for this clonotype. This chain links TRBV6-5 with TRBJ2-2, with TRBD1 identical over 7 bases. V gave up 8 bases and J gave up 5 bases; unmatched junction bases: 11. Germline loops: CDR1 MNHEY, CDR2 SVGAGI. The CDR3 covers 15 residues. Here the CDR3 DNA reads TGTGCCAGCCGTCGAGGGGGCTCGGGGACCGGGGAGCTGTTTTTT. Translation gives CASRRGGSGTGELFF.

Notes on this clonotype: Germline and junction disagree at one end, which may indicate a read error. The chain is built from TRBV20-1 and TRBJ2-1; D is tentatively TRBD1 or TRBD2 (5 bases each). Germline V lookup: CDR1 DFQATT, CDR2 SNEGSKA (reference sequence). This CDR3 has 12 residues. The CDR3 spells CRAREGTTPQFF. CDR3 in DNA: TGCAGGGCTAGAGAAGGGACCACCCCACAGTTCTTC.

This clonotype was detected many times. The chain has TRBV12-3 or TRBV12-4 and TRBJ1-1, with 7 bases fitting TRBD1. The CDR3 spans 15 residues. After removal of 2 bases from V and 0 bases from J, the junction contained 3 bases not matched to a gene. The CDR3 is CASSLTGTVNTEAFF. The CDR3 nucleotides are TGTGCCAGCAGTTTAACAGGGACAGTGAACACTGAAGCTTTCTTT.

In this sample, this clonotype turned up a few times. The CDR3 loop reads CSVVTRDIREQYF. For the CDR3, the DNA is TGCAGCGTTGTAACCAGGGACATTCGGGAGCAGTACTTC. The gene calls are TRBV29-1 and TRBJ2-5, with D possibly being TRBD1 or TRBD2 (6 bases each). Trimming cost V 4 bases and J 11 bases, with 20 bases left between them. Germline V CDR1 and CDR2: SQVTM, ANQGSEA. The CDR3 is 13 amino acids. Together with reference TRBV29-1 and TRBJ2-5, the CDR3 gives the full variable domain: SAVISQKPSRDICQRGTSLTIQCQVDSQVTMMFWYRQQPGQSLTLIATANQGSEATYESGFVIDKFPISRPNLTFSTLTVSNMSPEDSSIYLCSVVTRDIREQYFGPGTRLLVL.

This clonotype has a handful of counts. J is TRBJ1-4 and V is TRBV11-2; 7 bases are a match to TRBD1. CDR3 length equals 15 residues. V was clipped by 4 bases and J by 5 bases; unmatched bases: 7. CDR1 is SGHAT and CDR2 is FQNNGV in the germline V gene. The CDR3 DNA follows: TGTGCCAGCAGCTCCAGGGGACAGTCGAATGAAAAACTGTTTTTT. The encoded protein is CASSSRGQSNEKLFF.

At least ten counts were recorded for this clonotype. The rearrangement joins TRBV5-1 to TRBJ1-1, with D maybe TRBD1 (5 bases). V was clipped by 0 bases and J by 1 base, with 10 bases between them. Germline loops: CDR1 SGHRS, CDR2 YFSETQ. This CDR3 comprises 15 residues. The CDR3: CASSLVGTANTEAFF. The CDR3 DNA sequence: TGCGCCAGCAGCTTGGTTGGGACCGCGAACACTGAAGCTTTCTTT. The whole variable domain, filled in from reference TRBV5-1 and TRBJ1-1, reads KAGVTQTPRYLIKTRGQQVTLSCSPISGHRSVSWYQQTPGQGLQFLFEYFSETQRNKGNFPGRFSGRQFSNSRSEMNVSTLELGDSALYLCASSLVGTANTEAFFGQGTRLTVV.